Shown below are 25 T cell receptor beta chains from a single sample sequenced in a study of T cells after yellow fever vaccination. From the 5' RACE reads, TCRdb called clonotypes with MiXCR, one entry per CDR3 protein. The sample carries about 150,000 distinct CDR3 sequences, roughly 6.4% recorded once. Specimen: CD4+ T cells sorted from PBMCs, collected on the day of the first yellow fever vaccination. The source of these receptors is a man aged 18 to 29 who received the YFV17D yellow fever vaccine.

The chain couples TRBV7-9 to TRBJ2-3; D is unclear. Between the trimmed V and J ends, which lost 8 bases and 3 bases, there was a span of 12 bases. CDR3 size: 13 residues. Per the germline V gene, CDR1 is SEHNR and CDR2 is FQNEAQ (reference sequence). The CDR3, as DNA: TGTGCCAGCGGCCGGACGAGAACAGATACGCAGTATTTT. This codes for CASGRTRTDTQYF.

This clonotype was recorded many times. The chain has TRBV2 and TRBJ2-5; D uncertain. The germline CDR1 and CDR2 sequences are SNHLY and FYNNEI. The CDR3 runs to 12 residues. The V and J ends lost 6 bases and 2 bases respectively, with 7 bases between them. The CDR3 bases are TGTGCCAGCAGGAAAGATCAAGAGACCCAGTACTTC. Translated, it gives CASRKDQETQYF.

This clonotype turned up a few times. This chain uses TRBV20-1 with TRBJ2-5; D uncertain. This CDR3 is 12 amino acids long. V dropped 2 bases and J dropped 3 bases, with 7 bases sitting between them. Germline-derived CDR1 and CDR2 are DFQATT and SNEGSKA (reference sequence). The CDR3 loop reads CSARLQEETQYF. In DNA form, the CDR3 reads TGCAGTGCTAGACTGCAGGAAGAGACCCAGTACTTC.

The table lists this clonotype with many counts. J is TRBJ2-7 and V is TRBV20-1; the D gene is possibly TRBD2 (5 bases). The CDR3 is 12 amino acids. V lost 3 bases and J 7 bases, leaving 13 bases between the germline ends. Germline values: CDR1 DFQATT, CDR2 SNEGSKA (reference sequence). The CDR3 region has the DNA TGCAGTGCTAGGGGAGTTAAGGGTGAGCAGTACGTC. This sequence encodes CSARGVKGEQYV.

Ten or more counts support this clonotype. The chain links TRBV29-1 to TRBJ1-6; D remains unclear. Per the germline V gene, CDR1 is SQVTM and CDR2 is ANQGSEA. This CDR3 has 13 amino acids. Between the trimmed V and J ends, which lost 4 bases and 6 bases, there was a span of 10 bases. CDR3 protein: CSVGEDFNSPLHF. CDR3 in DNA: TGCAGCGTTGGTGAGGACTTTAATTCACCCCTCCACTTT.

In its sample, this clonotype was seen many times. This CDR3 reads CASSDWASGGVEEQFF. CDR3 DNA: TGTGCCAGCAGTGACTGGGCTAGCGGGGGGGTCGAAGAGCAGTTCTTC. This chain connects TRBV6-4 to TRBJ2-1; 12 bases are shared with TRBD2. Germline loops: CDR1 MRHNA, CDR2 SNTAGT. The CDR3 is 16 amino acids. V gave up 1 base and J gave up 10 bases; unmatched junction bases: 8.

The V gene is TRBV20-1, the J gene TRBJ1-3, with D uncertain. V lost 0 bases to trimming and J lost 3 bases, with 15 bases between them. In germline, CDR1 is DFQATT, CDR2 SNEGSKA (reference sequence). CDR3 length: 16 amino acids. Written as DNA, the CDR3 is TGCAGTGCTAGAGATGGTGCGAGGGTAGTTGGAAACACCATATATTTT. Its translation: CSARDGARVVGNTIYF.

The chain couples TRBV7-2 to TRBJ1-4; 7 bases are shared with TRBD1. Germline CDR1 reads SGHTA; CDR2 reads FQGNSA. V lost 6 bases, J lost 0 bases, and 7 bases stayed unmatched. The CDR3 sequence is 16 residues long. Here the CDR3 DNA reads TGTGCCAGCAGACGGGACAGCTTTGCAACTAATGAAAAACTGTTTTTT. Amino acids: CASRRDSFATNEKLFF. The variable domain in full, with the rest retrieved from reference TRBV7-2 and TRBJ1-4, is GAGVSQSPSNKVTEKGKDVELRCDPISGHTALYWYRQSLGQGLEFLIYFQGNSAPDKSGLPSDRFSAERTGGSVSTLTIQRTQQEDSAVYLCASRRDSFATNEKLFFGSGTQLSVL.

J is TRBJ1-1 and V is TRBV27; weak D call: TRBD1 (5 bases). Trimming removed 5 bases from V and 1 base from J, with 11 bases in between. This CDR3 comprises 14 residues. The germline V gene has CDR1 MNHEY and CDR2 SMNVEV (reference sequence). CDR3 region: CASSRRDSNTEAFF. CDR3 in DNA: TGTGCCAGCAGTCGCCGGGACTCGAACACTGAAGCTTTCTTT.

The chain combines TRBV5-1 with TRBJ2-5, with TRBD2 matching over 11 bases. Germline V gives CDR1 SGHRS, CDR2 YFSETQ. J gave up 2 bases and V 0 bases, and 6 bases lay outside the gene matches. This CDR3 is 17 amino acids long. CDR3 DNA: TGCGCCAGCAGCTTGGGGGTACTAGCGGGGGCTCAAGAGACCCAGTACTTC. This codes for CASSLGVLAGAQETQYF.

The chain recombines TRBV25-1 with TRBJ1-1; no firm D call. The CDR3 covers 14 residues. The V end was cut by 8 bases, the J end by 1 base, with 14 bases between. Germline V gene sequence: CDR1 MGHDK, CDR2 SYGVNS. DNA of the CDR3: TGTGCCAGCCTTCCCCACCGGGGGAACACTGAAGCTTTCTTT. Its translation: CASLPHRGNTEAFF.

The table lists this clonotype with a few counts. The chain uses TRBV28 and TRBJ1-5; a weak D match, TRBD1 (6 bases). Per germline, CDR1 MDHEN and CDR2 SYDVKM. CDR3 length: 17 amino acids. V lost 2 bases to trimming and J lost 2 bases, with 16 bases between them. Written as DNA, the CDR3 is TGTGCCAGCAGTTTAAGTGGTGGGGGCGGCGGCAATCAGCCCCAGCATTTT. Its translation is CASSLSGGGGGNQPQHF.

The CDR3 region has the DNA TGTGCCAGCAGCTCGCTCAGCGATGAGCAGTTCTTC. This sequence encodes CASSSLSDEQFF. The rearrangement uses TRBV5-5 and TRBJ2-1; D gene unclear. V was pared by 3 bases and J by 8 bases, with 9 bases between. The CDR3 extends over 12 amino acids. Germline lookup yields CDR1 SGHKS and CDR2 YYEKEE (reference sequence). Drawing the rest from reference TRBV5-5 and TRBJ2-1, the complete variable domain is DAGVTQSPTHLIKTRGQQVTLRCSPISGHKSVSWYQQVLGQGPQFIFQYYEKEERGRGNFPDRFSARQFPNYSSELNVNALLLGDSALYLCASSSLSDEQFFGPGTRLTVL.

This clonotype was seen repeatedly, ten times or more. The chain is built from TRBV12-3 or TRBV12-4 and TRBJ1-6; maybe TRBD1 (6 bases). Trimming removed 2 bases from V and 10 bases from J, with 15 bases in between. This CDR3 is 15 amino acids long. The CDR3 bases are TGTGCCAGCAGTTTACGGGGGGCGTGGGGATCACCCCTCCACTTT. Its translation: CASSLRGAWGSPLHF.

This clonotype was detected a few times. CDR3 DNA sequence: TGTGCCAGCAGTTTCGACGGAGCCTATGGCTACACCTTC. Encoded protein: CASSFDGAYGYTF. This chain links TRBV12-3 or TRBV12-4 with TRBJ1-2; D is unresolved. This CDR3 is built from 13 residues. V shed 3 bases and J shed 4 bases, with 9 bases lying between them.

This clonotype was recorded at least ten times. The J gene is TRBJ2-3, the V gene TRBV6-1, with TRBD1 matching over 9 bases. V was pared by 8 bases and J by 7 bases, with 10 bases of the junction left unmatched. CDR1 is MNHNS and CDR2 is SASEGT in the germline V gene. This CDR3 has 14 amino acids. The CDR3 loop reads CASLFGTGTNTQYF. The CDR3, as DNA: TGTGCCAGCCTCTTTGGGACAGGGACAAATACGCAGTATTTT.

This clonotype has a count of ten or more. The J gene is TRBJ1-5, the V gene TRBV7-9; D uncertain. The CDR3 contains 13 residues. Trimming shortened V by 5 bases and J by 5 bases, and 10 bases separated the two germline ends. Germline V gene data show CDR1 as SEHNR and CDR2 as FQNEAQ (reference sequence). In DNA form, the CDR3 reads TGTGCCAGCAGCATCGACCGCGATCAGCCCCAGCATTTT. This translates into CASSIDRDQPQHF.

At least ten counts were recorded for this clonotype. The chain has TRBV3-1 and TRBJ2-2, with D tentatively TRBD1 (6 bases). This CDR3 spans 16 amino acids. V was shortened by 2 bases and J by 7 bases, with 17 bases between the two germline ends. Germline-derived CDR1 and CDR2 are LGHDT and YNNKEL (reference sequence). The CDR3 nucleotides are TGTGCCAGCAGCCAATTGCTAGGACAGTCCGTCGGGGAGCTGTTTTTT. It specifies CASSQLLGQSVGELFF.

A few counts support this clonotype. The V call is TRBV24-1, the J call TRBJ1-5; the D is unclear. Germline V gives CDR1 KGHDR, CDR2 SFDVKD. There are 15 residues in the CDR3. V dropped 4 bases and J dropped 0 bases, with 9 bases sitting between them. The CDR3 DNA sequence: TGTGCCACCAGTGACCCCAAATATAGCAATCAGCCCCAGCATTTT. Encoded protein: CATSDPKYSNQPQHF.

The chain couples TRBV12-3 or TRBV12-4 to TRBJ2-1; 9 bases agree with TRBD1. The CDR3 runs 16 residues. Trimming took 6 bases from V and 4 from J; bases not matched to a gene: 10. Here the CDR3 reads CASSPDRGFLYNEQFF. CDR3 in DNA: TGTGCCAGCAGCCCAGACAGGGGGTTTTTATACAATGAGCAGTTCTTC.

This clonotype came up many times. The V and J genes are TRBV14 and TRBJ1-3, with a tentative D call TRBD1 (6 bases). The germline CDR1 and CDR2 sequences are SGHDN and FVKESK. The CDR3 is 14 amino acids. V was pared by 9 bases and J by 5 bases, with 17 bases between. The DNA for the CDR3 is TGTGCCAGTTGGGGACACGGACCTCGAAACACCATATATTTT. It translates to CASWGHGPRNTIYF.

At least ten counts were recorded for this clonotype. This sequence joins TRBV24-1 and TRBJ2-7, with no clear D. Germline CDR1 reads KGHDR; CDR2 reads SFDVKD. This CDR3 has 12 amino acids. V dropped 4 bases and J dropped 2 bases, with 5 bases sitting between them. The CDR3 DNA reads TGTGCCACCAGTGAGGTTGCCTACGAGCAGTACGTC. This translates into CATSEVAYEQYV.

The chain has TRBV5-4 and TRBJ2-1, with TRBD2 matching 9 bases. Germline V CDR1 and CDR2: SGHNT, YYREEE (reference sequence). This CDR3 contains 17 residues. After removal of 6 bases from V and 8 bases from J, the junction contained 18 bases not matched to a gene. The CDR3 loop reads CASTARGVAGGRHEQFF. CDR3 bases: TGTGCCAGCACCGCGCGCGGGGTTGCGGGGGGGCGTCATGAGCAGTTCTTC.

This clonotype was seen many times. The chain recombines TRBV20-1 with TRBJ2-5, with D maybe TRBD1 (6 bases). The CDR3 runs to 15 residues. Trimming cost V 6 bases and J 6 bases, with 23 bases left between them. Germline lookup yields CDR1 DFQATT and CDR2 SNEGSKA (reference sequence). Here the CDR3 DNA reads TGCAGTGCGACCCCCAGGGGAGATGGCGTGCAGACCCAGTACTTC. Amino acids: CSATPRGDGVQTQYF.

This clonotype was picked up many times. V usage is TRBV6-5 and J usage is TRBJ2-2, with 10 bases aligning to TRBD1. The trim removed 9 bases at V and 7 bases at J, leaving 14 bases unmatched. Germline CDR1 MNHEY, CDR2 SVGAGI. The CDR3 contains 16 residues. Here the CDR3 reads CASTKQSGTGVGELFF. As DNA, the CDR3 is TGTGCCAGTACGAAACAATCCGGGACAGGGGTCGGGGAGCTGTTTTTT.